Below, 12 T cell receptor beta chains from the same sample are listed, as sequenced in a study of blood T cell repertoires in COVID-19. Repertoires were generated with immunoSEQ multiplex PCR, while TCRdb's copy carries only in-frame clones and drops some. Among about 170,000 clones, around 83% were seen once, and the ten largest hold about 7.3%. Source material: peripheral blood. Every receptor here comes from a man aged 45-65 years with active or convalescent COVID-19.

The genes are TRBV18 and TRBJ2-6; the match to TRBD1 covers 7 bases. Germline lookup yields CDR1 KGHSH and CDR2 LQKENI. J gave up 0 bases and V 0 bases, and 5 bases lay outside the gene matches. This CDR3 spans 18 amino acids. In DNA, the CDR3 is TGTGCCAGCTCACCACCGAACAGGGGTAACTCTGGGGCCAACGTCCTGACTTTC. Encoded protein: CASSPPNRGNSGANVLTF.

The J gene is TRBJ1-3, the V gene TRBV7-2; no definite D call. Germline CDR1 reads SGHTA; CDR2 reads FQGNSA. V shed 5 bases and J shed 3 bases, with 20 bases lying between them. The CDR3 totals 17 residues. The CDR3 region is CASSLVGGPGGGNTIYF. The DNA of the CDR3 is TGTGCCAGCAGCCTAGTTGGAGGGCCGGGAGGTGGAAACACCATATATTTT.

This clone was seen only a few times. This sequence joins TRBV7-6 and TRBJ2-1; D gene ambiguous. Trimming cost V 4 bases and J 6 bases, with 10 bases left between them. Germline values: CDR1 SGHVS, CDR2 FNYEAQ. This CDR3 is 13 amino acids long. Here the CDR3 reads CASSSRLSNEQFF. The CDR3 DNA reads as TGTGCCAGCAGCTCCCGACTCTCCAATGAGCAGTTCTTC.

The DNA for the CDR3 is TGTGCCTGGAGTGGATCTGGCCCCTACGAGCAGTACTTC. It yields the protein CAWSGSGPYEQYF. The chain carries TRBV30 and TRBJ2-7; D not resolved. Between the trimmed V and J ends, which lost 1 base and 2 bases, there was a span of 9 bases. CDR1 GTSNPN and CDR2 SVGIG come from the germline V gene (reference sequence). The CDR3 consists of 13 residues.

The chain couples TRBV9 to TRBJ2-1; D is undetermined. The germline V and J ends were trimmed by 0 bases and 1 base, with 8 bases remaining between them. This CDR3 has 15 residues. Germline V gene data show CDR1 as SGDLS and CDR2 as YYNGEE. CDR3 bases: TGTGCCAGCAGCGTAGGTAGCCTATCCTACAATGAGCAGTTCTTC. Translated, it gives CASSVGSLSYNEQFF.

This clone was counted a few times. This chain links TRBV7-2 with TRBJ1-5; D may be TRBD1 (5 bases). V lost 1 base and J 4 bases, leaving 11 bases between the germline ends. Germline CDR1 SGHTA, CDR2 FQGNSA. This CDR3 spans 15 amino acids. Here the CDR3 DNA reads TGTGCCAGCAGCTTAGAGGTGGGGCCGAATCAGCCCCAGCATTTT. Translation: CASSLEVGPNQPQHF.

The V and J genes are TRBV6-2 or TRBV6-3 and TRBJ2-1; possible D gene TRBD1, 6 bases. This CDR3 contains 14 residues. Trimming removed 5 bases from V and 8 bases from J, with 16 bases in between. CDR1 is MNHEY, CDR2 SVGEGT, per germline. The CDR3 sequence: CASSHTGRYDEQFF. Here the CDR3 DNA reads TGTGCCAGCAGTCATACAGGGCGATATGATGAGCAGTTCTTC.

V usage is TRBV7-2 and J usage is TRBJ2-7; 8 nucleotides agree with TRBD1. Trimming at V came to 2 bases and at J to 6 bases, leaving 9 bases not matched to a gene. The CDR3 extends over 15 amino acids. Germline CDR1 and CDR2: SGHTA and FQGNSA. The CDR3 sequence is CASSLIWTGSGEQYF. The CDR3 nucleotides read TGTGCCAGCAGCTTAATATGGACAGGGAGCGGCGAGCAGTACTTC.

The chain has TRBV20-1 and TRBJ1-1; D not certain. CDR3 length: 13 residues. V was pared by 3 bases and J by 2 bases, with 10 bases between. CDR1 and CDR2 (germline): DFQATT, SNEGSKA (reference sequence). CDR3 region: CSASGGSNTEAFF. As DNA, the CDR3 is TGCAGTGCTAGTGGCGGGAGTAACACTGAAGCTTTCTTT.

V is TRBV10-3 and J is TRBJ2-3; TRBD2 agrees at 13 bases. V was clipped by 2 bases and J by 2 bases; unmatched bases: 4. The CDR3 totals 17 residues. The germline gives CDR1 ENHRY, CDR2 SYGVKD. CDR3 in amino acids: CAISEPGLAGATDTQYF. DNA for the CDR3: TGTGCCATCAGTGAGCCCGGACTAGCGGGGGCCACAGATACGCAGTATTTT.

The chain carries TRBV24-1 and TRBJ2-3; TRBD1 agrees at 10 bases. The CDR3 runs 16 residues. CDR1 and CDR2 from the germline V gene are KGHDR and SFDVKD. J was trimmed by 1 base and V by 1 base; bases with no gene match: 1. The CDR3 nucleotides are TGTGCCACCAGTGATTTCGGGACAGGGGGCACAGATACGCAGTATTTT. Translating it yields CATSDFGTGGTDTQYF.

This chain uses TRBV27 with TRBJ1-3; D ambiguous. Per the germline V gene, CDR1 is MNHEY and CDR2 is SMNVEV (reference sequence). V lost 6 bases and J lost 2, with 8 bases in between. The CDR3 contains 13 residues. CDR3 sequence: CASRSRAGNTIYF. The CDR3 region has the DNA TGTGCCAGCAGATCCCGGGCTGGAAACACCATATATTTT.